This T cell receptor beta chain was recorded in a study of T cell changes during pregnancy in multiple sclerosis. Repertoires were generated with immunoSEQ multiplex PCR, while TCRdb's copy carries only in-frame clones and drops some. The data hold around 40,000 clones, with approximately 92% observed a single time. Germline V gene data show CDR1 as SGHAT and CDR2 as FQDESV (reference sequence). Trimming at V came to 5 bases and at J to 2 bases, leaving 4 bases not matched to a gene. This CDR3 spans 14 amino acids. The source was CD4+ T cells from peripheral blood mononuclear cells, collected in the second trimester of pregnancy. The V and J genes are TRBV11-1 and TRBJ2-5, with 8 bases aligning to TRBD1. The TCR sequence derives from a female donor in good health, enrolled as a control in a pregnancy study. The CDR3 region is CASSPWTGQETQYF. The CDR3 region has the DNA TGTGCCAGCAGCCCATGGACAGGGCAAGAGACCCAGTACTTC.